One sample yielded the 21 T cell receptor beta chains listed below, sequenced in a study of blood T cell repertoires in COVID-19 (TCRdb year 2020). Libraries were constructed by the immunoSEQ multiplex PCR assay. Entries here come from immuneACCESS through TCRdb and include only in-frame sequences with V and J called. Some clones fail to appear in such tables; in the studies checked, an unresolved V gene covers under half of the shortfall, and the cause of the remainder is unknown. This sample is represented by hundreds of thousands of clones; approximately 81% of them were singletons. Jointly, the top ten make up approximately 20% of the sample. Sequenced sample: peripheral blood. The receptors stem from a man aged 30 to 45 with active or convalescent COVID-19.

The V gene is TRBV5-1, the J gene TRBJ1-1, with D possibly being TRBD1 (6 bases). Germline V gene lookup returns CDR1 SGHRS and CDR2 YFSETQ. V was shortened by 0 bases and J by 4 bases, with 19 bases between the two germline ends. The CDR3 has 17 residues. The CDR3 is CASSLDSGTLGGTEAFF. The CDR3 region has the DNA TGCGCCAGCAGCTTGGATTCGGGGACATTGGGCGGCACTGAAGCTTTCTTT.

This chain uses TRBV18 with TRBJ2-5; a weak D match, TRBD2 (5 bases). CDR1 is KGHSH and CDR2 is LQKENI in the germline V gene. Trimming left V 2 bases short and J 7 bases short, with 20 bases between. The CDR3 is 16 residues long. CDR3 loop: CASSPFEGPRSGTQYF. Written as DNA, the CDR3 is TGTGCCAGCTCACCATTTGAGGGCCCTCGATCCGGGACCCAGTACTTC.

The chain combines TRBV5-1 with TRBJ2-7; TRBD1 matches at 8 bases. In germline, CDR1 is SGHRS, CDR2 YFSETQ. The V and J ends lost 1 base and 4 bases, in that order; junction bases with no gene match: 4. The CDR3 is made up of 14 amino acids. The CDR3 reads CASSLQGAQYEQYF. CDR3 DNA sequence: TGCGCCAGCAGCTTGCAGGGGGCGCAATACGAGCAGTACTTC.

The V and J genes are TRBV4-2 and TRBJ1-5; possible D gene TRBD1, 6 bases. V was shortened by 5 bases and J by 4 bases, with 15 bases between the two germline ends. Per the germline V gene, CDR1 is LGHNA and CDR2 is YNFKEQ. The CDR3 runs to 15 residues. The CDR3 protein is CASSLETGENQPQHF. For the CDR3, the DNA is TGTGCCAGCAGCTTAGAGACAGGCGAGAATCAGCCCCAGCATTTT.

The V call is TRBV7-8, the J call TRBJ1-1; 7 nucleotides match TRBD1. Germline V lookup: CDR1 SGHVS, CDR2 FQNEAQ. With 5 bases clipped from V and 3 bases from J, the junction kept 9 bases outside the gene matches. The CDR3 spans 15 residues. This chain's CDR3 is CASSLRGGAYTEAFF. The DNA for the CDR3 is TGTGCCAGCAGCCTGAGAGGGGGCGCTTACACTGAAGCTTTCTTT.

A word on this clone: This sample includes further DNA sequences coding for the same CDR3. This chain joins TRBV4-1 and TRBJ2-3; a possible D gene is TRBD2 (5 bases). The CDR3 length is 13 residues. The germline gives CDR1 MGHRA, CDR2 YSYEKL. Trimming shortened V by 1 base and J by 5 bases, and 7 bases separated the two germline ends. The DNA of the CDR3 is TGCGCCAGCAGCCAAGGCCGGGGAGATACGCAGTATTTT. Amino acid sequence: CASSQGRGDTQYF.

This clone was observed a few times. The chain carries TRBV24-1 and TRBJ1-2, with no clear D. Germline CDR1 reads KGHDR; CDR2 reads SFDVKD. The CDR3 is 12 residues long. The V end was cut by 3 bases, the J end by 8 bases, with 9 bases between. The CDR3 loop reads CATSDDSRGYTF. The DNA for the CDR3 is TGTGCCACCAGTGATGACTCTAGGGGCTACACCTTC.

V usage is TRBV7-9 and J usage is TRBJ2-7; D perhaps matches TRBD1 (6 bases). The CDR3 spans 14 residues. Looked up from germline, CDR1 is SEHNR and CDR2 is FQNEAQ (reference sequence). Between the trimmed V and J ends, which lost 1 base and 6 bases, there was a span of 13 bases. CDR3 bases: TGTGCCAGCAGCTTAGTGGGGGCGATTGGCGAGCAGTACTTC. This sequence encodes CASSLVGAIGEQYF.

The chain joins TRBV30 to TRBJ1-2; D not certain. The germline CDR1 and CDR2 sequences are GTSNPN and SVGIG (reference sequence). The length of the CDR3 is 12 residues. Trimming removed 3 bases at V and 6 bases at J, with 11 bases between. The CDR3 bases are TGTGCCTGGAGCCGCAGGTTGGATGGCTACACCTTC. Amino acids: CAWSRRLDGYTF.

The rearrangement uses TRBV11-3 and TRBJ2-5, with D tentatively TRBD2 (5 bases). CDR1 SGHNT and CDR2 YENEEA come from the germline V gene. Trimming took 1 base from V and 5 from J, leaving 14 bases between them. This CDR3 has 15 residues. The DNA for the CDR3 is TGTGCCAGCAGCTTAGGAGCCAGCGGTCAGGAGACCCAGTACTTC. As protein: CASSLGASGQETQYF.

V is TRBV6-5 and J is TRBJ1-3; 7 bases are a match to TRBD1. The junction had 8 bases not matched to a gene; V was cut back by 10 bases and J by 2 bases. The CDR3 loop spans 14 amino acids. CDR1 and CDR2 (germline): MNHEY, SVGAGI. The CDR3 sequence is CATQVDRAGNTIYF. CDR3 DNA: TGTGCCACCCAGGTAGACAGGGCTGGAAACACCATATATTTT.

The gene calls are TRBV5-1 and TRBJ1-2, with 7 bases identical to TRBD1. This CDR3 region has 13 residues. Germline loops: CDR1 SGHRS, CDR2 YFSETQ. Unmatched junction bases numbered 8, after V lost 4 bases and J lost 8 bases. The DNA of the CDR3 is TGCGCCAGCAGCACTGCCGACAGGGACGGCTACACCTTC. Translating it yields CASSTADRDGYTF.

The V gene is TRBV5-4, the J gene TRBJ2-5; D is unresolved. The CDR3 is 15 amino acids. Trimming stripped 0 bases from V and 1 base from J, with 10 bases between. Germline CDR1 SGHNT, CDR2 YYREEE (reference sequence). CDR3 nucleotide sequence: TGTGCCAGCAGCTTGGTCCCTCCGGGCCAAGAGACCCAGTACTTC. Its translation is CASSLVPPGQETQYF.

The chain has TRBV14 and TRBJ1-2; a weak D match, TRBD1 (5 bases). V lost 3 bases, J lost 6 bases, and 14 bases lay in between. This CDR3 has 14 residues. Germline values: CDR1 SGHDN, CDR2 FVKESK. CDR3 sequence reads: CASSHYQWGDGYTF. CDR3 DNA sequence: TGTGCCAGCAGCCACTATCAATGGGGGGATGGCTACACCTTC.

The chain is built from TRBV25-1 and TRBJ2-7; TRBD2 might be the D (6 bases). In germline, CDR1 is MGHDK, CDR2 SYGVNS. This CDR3 is built from 14 residues. Trimming took off 9 bases at V and 1 base at J, with 16 bases between the two ends. In DNA form, the CDR3 reads TGTGCCAGAGTGGGGGGACTGACTTCCTACGAGCAGTACTTC. Translating it yields CARVGGLTSYEQYF.

The chain uses TRBV7-2 and TRBJ1-1; D might be TRBD1 (6 bases). The CDR3 is 17 residues long. Germline values: CDR1 SGHTA, CDR2 FQGNSA. Trimming shortened V by 1 base and J by 3 bases, and 18 bases separated the two germline ends. This CDR3 reads CASSLGGGMRAYTEAFF. In DNA form, the CDR3 reads TGTGCCAGCAGCTTAGGAGGGGGAATGAGGGCCTACACTGAAGCTTTCTTT. Full variable domain (missing parts from reference TRBV7-2 and TRBJ1-1): GAGVSQSPSNKVTEKGKDVELRCDPISGHTALYWYRQSLGQGLEFLIYFQGNSAPDKSGLPSDRFSAERTGGSVSTLTIQRTQQEDSAVYLCASSLGGGMRAYTEAFFGQGTRLTVV.

V and J are TRBV24-1 and TRBJ2-3; D possibly corresponds to TRBD2 (6 bases). Trimming shortened V by 0 bases and J by 4 bases, and 13 bases separated the two germline ends. The CDR3 is 16 residues long. CDR1 is KGHDR and CDR2 is SFDVKD in the germline V gene. CDR3 DNA: TGTGCCACCAGTGATTTGCCGGAGGGGCCCCCAGATACGCAGTATTTT. Its translation: CATSDLPEGPPDTQYF.

The rearrangement joins TRBV7-9 to TRBJ2-1; D is perhaps TRBD1 (5 bases). Germline lookup yields CDR1 SEHNR and CDR2 FQNEAQ (reference sequence). Deletions cut 1 base from V and 5 bases from J, with 12 bases between. The CDR3 runs to 15 residues. The CDR3 region is CASSLVRGTDNEQFF. The CDR3 DNA sequence: TGTGCCAGCAGCTTAGTAAGGGGCACAGACAATGAGCAGTTCTTC.

The chain joins TRBV7-3 to TRBJ2-3; perhaps TRBD2 as D (8 bases). The CDR3 consists of 16 residues. V was trimmed by 5 bases and J by 3 bases, leaving 18 bases between them. Germline V CDR1 and CDR2: SGHTA, FQGTGA. The CDR3 here is CASSLSGTRGTDTQYF. The CDR3 region has the DNA TGTGCCAGCAGCCTTAGCGGGACCAGGGGGACAGATACGCAGTATTTT.

This chain uses TRBV28 with TRBJ2-7, with D possibly TRBD2 on 5 matching bases. The CDR3 has 13 amino acids. The germline V and J ends were trimmed by 8 bases and 1 base, with 12 bases remaining between them. CDR1 MDHEN and CDR2 SYDVKM come from the germline V gene. The CDR3 nucleotides read TGTGCCAGCGACCCGGGAAATTCCTACGAGCAGTACTTC. This codes for CASDPGNSYEQYF.

V and J are TRBV28 and TRBJ2-3; maybe TRBD2 (5 bases). Germline V gene sequence: CDR1 MDHEN, CDR2 SYDVKM. This CDR3 is built from 12 residues. V was trimmed by 6 bases and J by 2 bases, leaving 6 bases between them. The CDR3 nucleotides are TGTGCCAGCAGGGACTCCACAGATACGCAGTATTTT. Translated, it gives CASRDSTDTQYF.